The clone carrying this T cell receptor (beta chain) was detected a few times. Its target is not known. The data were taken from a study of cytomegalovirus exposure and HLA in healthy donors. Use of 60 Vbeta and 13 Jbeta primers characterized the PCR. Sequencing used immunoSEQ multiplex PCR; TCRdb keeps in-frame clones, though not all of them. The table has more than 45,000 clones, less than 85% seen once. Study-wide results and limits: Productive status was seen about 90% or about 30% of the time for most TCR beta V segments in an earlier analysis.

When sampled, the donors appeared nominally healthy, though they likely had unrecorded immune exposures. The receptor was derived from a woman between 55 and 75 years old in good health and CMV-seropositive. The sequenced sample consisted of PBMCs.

This CDR3 is CASSTDLGANQPQHF. CDR3 sequence (DNA): TGTGCCAGCAGCACCGACCTGGGGGCCAATCAGCCCCAGCATTTT. The J gene is TRBJ1-5, the V gene TRBV7-8; possible D gene TRBD1, 6 bases. V lost 5 bases and J 3 bases, leaving 14 bases between the germline ends. This CDR3 is built from 15 residues. Germline CDR1 reads SGHVS; CDR2 reads FQNEAQ.